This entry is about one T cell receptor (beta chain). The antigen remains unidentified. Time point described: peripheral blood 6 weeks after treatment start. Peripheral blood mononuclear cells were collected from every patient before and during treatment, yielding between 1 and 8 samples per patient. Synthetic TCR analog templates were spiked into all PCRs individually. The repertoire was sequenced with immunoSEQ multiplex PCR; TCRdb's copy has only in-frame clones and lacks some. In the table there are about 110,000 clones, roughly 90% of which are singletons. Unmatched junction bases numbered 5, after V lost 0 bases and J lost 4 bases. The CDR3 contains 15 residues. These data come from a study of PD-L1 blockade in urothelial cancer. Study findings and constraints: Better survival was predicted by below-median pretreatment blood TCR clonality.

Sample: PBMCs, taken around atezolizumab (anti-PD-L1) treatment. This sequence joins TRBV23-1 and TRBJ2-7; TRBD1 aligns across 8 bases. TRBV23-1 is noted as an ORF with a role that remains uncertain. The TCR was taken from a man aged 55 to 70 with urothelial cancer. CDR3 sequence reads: CASSQSRTGPYEQYF. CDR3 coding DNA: TGCGCCAGCAGTCAATCCAGGACAGGGCCTTACGAGCAGTACTTC.